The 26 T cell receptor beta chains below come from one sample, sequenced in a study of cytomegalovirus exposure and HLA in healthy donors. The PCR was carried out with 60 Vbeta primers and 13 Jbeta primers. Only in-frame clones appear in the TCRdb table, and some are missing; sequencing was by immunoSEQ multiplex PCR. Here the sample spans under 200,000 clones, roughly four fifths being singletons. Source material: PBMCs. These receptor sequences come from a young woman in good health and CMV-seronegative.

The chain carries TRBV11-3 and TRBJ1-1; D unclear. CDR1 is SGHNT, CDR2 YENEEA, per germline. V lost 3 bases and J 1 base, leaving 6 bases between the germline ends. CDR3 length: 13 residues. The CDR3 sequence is CASSLARNTEAFF. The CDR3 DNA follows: TGTGCCAGCAGCTTGGCTCGGAACACTGAAGCTTTCTTT.

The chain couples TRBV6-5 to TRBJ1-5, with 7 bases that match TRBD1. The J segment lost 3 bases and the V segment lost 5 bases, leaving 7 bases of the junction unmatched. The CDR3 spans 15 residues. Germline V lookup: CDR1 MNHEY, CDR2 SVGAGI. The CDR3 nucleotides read TGTGCCAGCAGTACTGGGGGGACAGCCAATCAGCCCCAGCATTTT. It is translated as CASSTGGTANQPQHF.

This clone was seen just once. The CDR3, as DNA: TGTGCCATCAGTGAGCGGGAGTCAGATACGCAGTATTTT. Its protein is CAISERESDTQYF. The rearrangement joins TRBV10-3 to TRBJ2-3; TRBD2 might be the D (6 bases). The CDR3 length is 13 residues. Germline V gene lookup returns CDR1 ENHRY and CDR2 SYGVKD. Trimming took off 2 bases at V and 4 bases at J, with 7 bases between the two ends.

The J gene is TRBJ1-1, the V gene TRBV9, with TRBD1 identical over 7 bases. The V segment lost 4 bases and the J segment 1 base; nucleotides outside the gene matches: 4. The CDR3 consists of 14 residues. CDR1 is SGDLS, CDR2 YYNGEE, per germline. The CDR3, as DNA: TGTGCCAGCAGCTCGGGACAGAGGAACACTGAAGCTTTCTTT. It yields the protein CASSSGQRNTEAFF.

The chain's CDR3 is CASSSTVAANTGELFF. The CDR3 DNA sequence: TGTGCCAGCAGTTCAACTGTGGCGGCCAACACCGGGGAGCTGTTTTTT. V is TRBV6-5 and J is TRBJ2-2; D is unclear. The CDR3 consists of 16 residues. CDR1 MNHEY and CDR2 SVGAGI come from the germline V gene. The germline V and J ends were trimmed by 4 bases and 2 bases, with 14 bases remaining between them.

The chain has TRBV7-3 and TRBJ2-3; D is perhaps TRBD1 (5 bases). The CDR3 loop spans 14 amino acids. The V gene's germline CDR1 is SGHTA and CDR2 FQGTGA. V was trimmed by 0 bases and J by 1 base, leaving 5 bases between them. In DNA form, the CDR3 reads TGTGCCAGCAGCTTAACGGGGCGCACAGATACGCAGTATTTT. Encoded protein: CASSLTGRTDTQYF. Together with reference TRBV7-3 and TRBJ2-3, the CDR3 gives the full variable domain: GAGVSQTPSNKVTEKGKYVELRCDPISGHTALYWYRQSLGQGPEFLIYFQGTGAADDSGLPNDRFFAVRPEGSVSTLKIQRTERGDSAVYLCASSLTGRTDTQYFGPGTRLTVL.

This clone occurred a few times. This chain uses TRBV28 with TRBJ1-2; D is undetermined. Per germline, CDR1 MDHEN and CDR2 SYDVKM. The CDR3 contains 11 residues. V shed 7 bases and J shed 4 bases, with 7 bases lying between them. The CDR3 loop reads CASTSGYGYTF. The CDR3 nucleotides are TGTGCCAGCACATCCGGCTATGGCTACACCTTC.

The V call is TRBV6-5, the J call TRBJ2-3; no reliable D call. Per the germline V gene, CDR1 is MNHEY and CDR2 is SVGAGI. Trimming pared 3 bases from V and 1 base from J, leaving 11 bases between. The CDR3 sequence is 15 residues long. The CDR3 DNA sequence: TGTGCCAGCAGTTATAGGCAGGCCCGCACAGATACGCAGTATTTT. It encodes CASSYRQARTDTQYF.

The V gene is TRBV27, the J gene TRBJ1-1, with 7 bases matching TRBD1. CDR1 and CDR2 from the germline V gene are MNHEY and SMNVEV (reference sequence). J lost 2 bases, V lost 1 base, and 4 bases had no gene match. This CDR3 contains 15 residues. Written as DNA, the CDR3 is TGTGCCAGCAGTTTATGGGCAGGGGGAAACACTGAAGCTTTCTTT. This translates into CASSLWAGGNTEAFF.

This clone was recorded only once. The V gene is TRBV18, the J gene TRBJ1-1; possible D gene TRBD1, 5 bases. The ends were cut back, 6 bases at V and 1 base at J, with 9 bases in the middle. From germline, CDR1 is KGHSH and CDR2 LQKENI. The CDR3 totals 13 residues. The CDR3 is CASSRDGNTEAFF. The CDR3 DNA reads TGTGCCAGCTCGCGGGACGGGAACACTGAAGCTTTCTTT.

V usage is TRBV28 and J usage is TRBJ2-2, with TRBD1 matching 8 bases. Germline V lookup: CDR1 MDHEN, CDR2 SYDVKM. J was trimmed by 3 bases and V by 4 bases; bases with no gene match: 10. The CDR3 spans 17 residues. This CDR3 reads CASSSSQGAIDTGELFF. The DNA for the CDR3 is TGTGCCAGCAGTTCTTCTCAGGGGGCTATCGACACCGGGGAGCTGTTTTTT.

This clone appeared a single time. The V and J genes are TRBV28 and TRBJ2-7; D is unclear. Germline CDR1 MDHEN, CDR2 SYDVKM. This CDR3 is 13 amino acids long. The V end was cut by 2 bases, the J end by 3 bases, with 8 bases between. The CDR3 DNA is TGTGCCAGCAGTTTAGGTCTAATCTACGAGCAGTACTTC. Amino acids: CASSLGLIYEQYF. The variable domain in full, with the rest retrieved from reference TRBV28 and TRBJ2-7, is DVKVTQSSRYLVKRTGEKVFLECVQDMDHENMFWYRQDPGLGLRLIYFSYDVKMKEKGDIPEGYSVSREKKERFSLILESASTNQTSMYLCASSLGLIYEQYFGPGTRLTVT.

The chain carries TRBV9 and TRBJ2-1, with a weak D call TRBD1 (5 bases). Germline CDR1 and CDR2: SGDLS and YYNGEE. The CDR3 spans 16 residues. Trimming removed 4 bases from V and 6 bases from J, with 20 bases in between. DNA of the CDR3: TGTGCCAGCAGCCCCCCTTCAGGACACGGGTTCAATGAGCAGTTCTTC. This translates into CASSPPSGHGFNEQFF.

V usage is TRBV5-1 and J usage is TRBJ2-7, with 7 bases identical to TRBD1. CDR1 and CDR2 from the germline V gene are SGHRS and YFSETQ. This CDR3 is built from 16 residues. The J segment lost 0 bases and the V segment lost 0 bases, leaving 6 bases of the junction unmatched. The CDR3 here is CASSLAPGQSSYEQYF. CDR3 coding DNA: TGCGCCAGCAGCTTGGCTCCGGGACAGAGCTCCTACGAGCAGTACTTC.

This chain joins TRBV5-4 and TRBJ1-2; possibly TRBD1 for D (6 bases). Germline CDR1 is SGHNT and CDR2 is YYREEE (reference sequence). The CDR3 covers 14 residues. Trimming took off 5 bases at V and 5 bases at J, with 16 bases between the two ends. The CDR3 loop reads CASREGSGVYGYTF. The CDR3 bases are TGTGCCAGCAGGGAAGGATCAGGGGTTTATGGCTACACCTTC.

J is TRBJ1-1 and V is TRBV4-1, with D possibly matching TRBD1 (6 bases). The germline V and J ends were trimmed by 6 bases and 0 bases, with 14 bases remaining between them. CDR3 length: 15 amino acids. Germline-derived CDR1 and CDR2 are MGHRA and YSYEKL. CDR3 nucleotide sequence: TGCGCCAGCAGTTCCCGAGGGGGTATGAACACTGAAGCTTTCTTT. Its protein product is CASSSRGGMNTEAFF.

In DNA, the CDR3 is TGTGCCAGCAGCTTAGAAGGGGGGGACTCCTACGAGCAGTACTTC. Its translation is CASSLEGGDSYEQYF. The J gene is TRBJ2-7, the V gene TRBV7-6; D possibly corresponds to TRBD2 (7 bases). The CDR3 loop spans 15 amino acids. The V and J ends lost 1 base and 0 bases respectively, with 10 bases between them. Germline V gene lookup returns CDR1 SGHVS and CDR2 FNYEAQ.

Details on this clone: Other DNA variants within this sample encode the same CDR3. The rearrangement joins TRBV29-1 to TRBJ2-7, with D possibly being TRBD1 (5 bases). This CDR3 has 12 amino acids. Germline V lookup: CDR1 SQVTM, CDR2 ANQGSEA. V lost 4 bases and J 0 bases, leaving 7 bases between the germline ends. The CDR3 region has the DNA TGCAGCGTTGTTACAGGCTCCTACGAGCAGTACTTC. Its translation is CSVVTGSYEQYF.

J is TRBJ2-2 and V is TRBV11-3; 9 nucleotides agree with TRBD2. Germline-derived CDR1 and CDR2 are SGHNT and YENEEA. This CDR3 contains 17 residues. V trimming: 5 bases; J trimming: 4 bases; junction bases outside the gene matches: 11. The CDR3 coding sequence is TGTGCCAGCAGCGGACGGGGACTAGCAGGAGCCACCGGGGAGCTGTTTTTT. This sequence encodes CASSGRGLAGATGELFF.

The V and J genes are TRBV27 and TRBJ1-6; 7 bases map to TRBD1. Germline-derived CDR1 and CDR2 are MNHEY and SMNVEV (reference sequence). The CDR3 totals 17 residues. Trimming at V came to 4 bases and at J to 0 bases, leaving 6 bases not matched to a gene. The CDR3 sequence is CASSYTGVGSYNSPLHF. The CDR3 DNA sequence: TGTGCCAGCAGTTACACAGGGGTGGGCTCCTATAATTCACCCCTCCACTTT.

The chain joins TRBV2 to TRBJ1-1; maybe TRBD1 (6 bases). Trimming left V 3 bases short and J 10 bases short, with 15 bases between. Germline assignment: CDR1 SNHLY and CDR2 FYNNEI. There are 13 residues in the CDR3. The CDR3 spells CASSEGARVGAFF. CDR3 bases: TGTGCCAGCAGTGAGGGGGCCAGGGTAGGAGCTTTCTTT.

CDR3 DNA sequence: TGTGCCAGCAGCTTCGGGGGGGCTAATGAAAAACTGTTTTTT. Translated, it gives CASSFGGANEKLFF. The chain couples TRBV7-9 to TRBJ1-4; D might be TRBD1 (5 bases). V lost 3 bases and J lost 3, with 8 bases in between. The CDR3 runs 14 residues. CDR1 and CDR2 (germline): SEHNR, FQNEAQ (reference sequence).

The CDR3 region is CASSDGQYNEQFF. The CDR3 DNA follows: TGTGCCAGCAGCGATGGACAGTACAATGAGCAGTTCTTC. The chain is built from TRBV7-3 and TRBJ2-1; the D gene is possibly TRBD1 (6 bases). The germline V and J ends were trimmed by 5 bases and 4 bases, with 9 bases remaining between them. The V gene's germline CDR1 is SGHTA and CDR2 FQGTGA. The CDR3 consists of 13 residues.

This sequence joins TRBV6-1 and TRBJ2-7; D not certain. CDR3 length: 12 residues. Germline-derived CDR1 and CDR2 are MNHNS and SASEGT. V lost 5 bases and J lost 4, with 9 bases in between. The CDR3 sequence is CASSFGSYEQYF. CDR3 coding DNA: TGTGCCAGCAGTTTCGGGTCTTACGAGCAGTACTTC.

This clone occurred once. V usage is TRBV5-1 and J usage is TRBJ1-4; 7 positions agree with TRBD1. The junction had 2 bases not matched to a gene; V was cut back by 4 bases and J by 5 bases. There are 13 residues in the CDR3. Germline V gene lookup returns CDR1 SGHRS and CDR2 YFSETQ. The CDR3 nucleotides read TGCGCCAGCAGCACAGGGGCGAATGAAAAACTGTTTTTT. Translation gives CASSTGANEKLFF.

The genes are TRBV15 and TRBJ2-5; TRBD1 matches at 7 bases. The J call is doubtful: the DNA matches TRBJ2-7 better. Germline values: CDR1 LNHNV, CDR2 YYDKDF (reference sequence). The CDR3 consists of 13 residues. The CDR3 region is CATSIDRATEQYF. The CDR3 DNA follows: TGTGCCACCAGCATCGACAGGGCCACCGAGCAGTACTTC.